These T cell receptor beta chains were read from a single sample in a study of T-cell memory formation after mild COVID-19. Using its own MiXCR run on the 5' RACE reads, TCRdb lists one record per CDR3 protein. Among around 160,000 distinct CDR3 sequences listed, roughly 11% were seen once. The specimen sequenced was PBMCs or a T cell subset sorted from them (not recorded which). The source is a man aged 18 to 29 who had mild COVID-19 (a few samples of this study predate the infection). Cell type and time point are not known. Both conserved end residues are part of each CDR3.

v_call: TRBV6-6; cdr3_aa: CASSPYVGRRNTEAFF
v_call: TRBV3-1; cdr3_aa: CASSPRTTSCEQYF
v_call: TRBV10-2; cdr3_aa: CAGGGGAVDTQYF
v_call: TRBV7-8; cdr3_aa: CASSPYLGQETQYF
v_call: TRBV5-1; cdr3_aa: CASSLDGPLNTEAFF
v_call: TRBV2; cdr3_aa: CASRADRAQPQHF
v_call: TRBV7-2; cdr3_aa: CASSSTGVALGNIQYF
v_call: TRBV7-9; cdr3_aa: CASSSGFDGEKLFF
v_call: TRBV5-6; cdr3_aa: CASSPSRRGGHEQFF
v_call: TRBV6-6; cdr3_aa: CASSHRQGAVVETQYF
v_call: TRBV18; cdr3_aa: CASSSAGGTEAFF
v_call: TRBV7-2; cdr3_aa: CASSSGGNIQYF
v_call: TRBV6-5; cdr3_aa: CASWGTIYGYTF
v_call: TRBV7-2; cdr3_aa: CASSSLNYGYTF
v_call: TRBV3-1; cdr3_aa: CASSQVGQGTSYGYTF
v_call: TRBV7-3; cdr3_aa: CASSPQASGAEQFF
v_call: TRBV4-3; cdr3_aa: CASSQDPNTDTQYF
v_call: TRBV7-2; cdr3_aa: CASSLERGYNEQFF
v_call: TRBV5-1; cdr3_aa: CASSLDGQSNEKLFF
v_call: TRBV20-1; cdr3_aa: CSAWDRSSSYEQYF
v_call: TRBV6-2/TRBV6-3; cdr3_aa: CASSSYPHYNEQFF
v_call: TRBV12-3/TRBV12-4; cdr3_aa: CASSFFENTIYF
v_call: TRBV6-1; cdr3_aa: CASNGGIGQPQHF
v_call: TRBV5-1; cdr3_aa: CASSLQANEKLFF
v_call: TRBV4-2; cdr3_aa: CASSQGAQGGNQPQHF
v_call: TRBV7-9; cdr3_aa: CASSLLQGSPLHF
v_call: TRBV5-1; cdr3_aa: CASSLSTSNTEAFF
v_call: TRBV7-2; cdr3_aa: CASSLDSGRRNEQFF
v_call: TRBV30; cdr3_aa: CAWTLGNRDQPQHF
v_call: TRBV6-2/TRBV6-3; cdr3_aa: CASSQRTAQSPLHF
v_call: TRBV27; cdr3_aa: CASGPLGEKLFF
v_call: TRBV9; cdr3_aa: CASSDVNTGELFF
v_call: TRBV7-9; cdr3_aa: CASRRGETGEDF
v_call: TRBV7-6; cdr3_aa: CASSSTVPPYWAFF
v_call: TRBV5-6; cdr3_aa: CASSPDGGTGDTEAFF
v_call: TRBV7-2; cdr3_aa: CASSRNSGSADTQYF
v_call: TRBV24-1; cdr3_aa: CATRDTDTQYF
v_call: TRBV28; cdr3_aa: CASRGQDSYEQYF
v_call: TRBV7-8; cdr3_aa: CASTLIGQADYGYTF
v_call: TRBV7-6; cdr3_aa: CASSQSGGTGETQYF
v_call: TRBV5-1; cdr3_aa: CASSLEGSEAFF